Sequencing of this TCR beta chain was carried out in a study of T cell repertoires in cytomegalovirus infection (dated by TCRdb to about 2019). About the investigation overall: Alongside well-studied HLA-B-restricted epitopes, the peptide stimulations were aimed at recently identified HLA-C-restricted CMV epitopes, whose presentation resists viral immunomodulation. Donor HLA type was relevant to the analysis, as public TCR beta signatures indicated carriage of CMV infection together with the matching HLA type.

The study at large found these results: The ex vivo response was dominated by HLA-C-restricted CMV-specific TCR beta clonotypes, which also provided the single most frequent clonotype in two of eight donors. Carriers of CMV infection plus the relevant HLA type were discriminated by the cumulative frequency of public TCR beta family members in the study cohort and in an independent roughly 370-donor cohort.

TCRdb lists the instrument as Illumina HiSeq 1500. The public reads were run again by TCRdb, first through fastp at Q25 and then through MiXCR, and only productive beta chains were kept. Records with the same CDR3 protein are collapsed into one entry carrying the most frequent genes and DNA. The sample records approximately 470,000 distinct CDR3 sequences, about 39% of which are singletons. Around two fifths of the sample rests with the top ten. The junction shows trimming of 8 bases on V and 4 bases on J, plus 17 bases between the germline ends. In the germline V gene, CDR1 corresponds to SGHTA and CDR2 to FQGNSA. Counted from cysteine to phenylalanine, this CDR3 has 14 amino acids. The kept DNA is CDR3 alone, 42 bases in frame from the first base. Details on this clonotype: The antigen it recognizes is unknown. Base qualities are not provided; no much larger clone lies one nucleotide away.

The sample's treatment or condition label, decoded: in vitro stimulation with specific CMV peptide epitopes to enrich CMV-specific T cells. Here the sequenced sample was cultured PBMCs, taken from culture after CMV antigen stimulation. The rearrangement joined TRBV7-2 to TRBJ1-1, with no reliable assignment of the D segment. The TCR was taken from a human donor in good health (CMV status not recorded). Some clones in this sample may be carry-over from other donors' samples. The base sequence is TGTGCCAGCGATTGGACGGCCGCCTTCACTGAAGCTTTCTTT. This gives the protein CASDWTAAFTEAFF.